This record looks at one T cell receptor (beta chain) sequence and its context. The data belong to a study of blood T cell repertoires in COVID-19. Germline values: CDR1 ENHRY, CDR2 SYGVKD. The CDR3 spans 14 residues. V lost 6 bases and J lost 5, with 17 bases in between. Only in-frame clones appear in the TCRdb table, and some are missing; sequencing was by immunoSEQ multiplex PCR. The sample carries some 45,000 clones, more than 80% recorded once. The rearrangement links TRBV10-3 to TRBJ2-7; tentatively, D is TRBD1 (6 bases). The sample consisted of peripheral blood. The source of this sequence is a man in his 60s with acute or convalescent COVID-19. CDR3 loop: CAIRERTEGHEQYF. The CDR3 nucleotides read TGTGCCATCAGAGAACGGACAGAAGGCCACGAGCAGTACTTC.